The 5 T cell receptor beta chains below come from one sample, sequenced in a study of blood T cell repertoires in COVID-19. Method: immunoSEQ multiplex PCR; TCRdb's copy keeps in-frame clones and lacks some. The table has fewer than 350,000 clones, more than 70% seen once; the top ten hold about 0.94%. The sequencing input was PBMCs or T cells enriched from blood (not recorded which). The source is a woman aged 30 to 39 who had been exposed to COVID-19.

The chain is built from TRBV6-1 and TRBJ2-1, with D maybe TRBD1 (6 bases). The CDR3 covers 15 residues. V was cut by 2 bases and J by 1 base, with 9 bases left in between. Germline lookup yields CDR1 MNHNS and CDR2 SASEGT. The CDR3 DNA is TGTGCCAGCAGTGAACAGGGGATATCCTACAATGAGCAGTTCTTC. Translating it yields CASSEQGISYNEQFF.

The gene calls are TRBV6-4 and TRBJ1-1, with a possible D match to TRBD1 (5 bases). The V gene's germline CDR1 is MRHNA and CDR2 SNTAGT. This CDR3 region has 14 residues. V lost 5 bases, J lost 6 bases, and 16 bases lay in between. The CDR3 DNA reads TGTGCCAGCAGTCAAGACGGTGGGGCGGCTGAAGCTTTCTTT. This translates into CASSQDGGAAEAFF.

CDR3 amino acids: CSVPGTGQTYTF. As DNA, the CDR3 is TGCAGCGTCCCCGGGACAGGCCAGACCTACACCTTC. V gene TRBV29-1 combines with J gene TRBJ1-2; 8 bases align to TRBD1. With 6 bases clipped from V and 10 bases from J, the junction kept 10 bases outside the gene matches. Germline V gene lookup returns CDR1 SQVTM and CDR2 ANQGSEA. The CDR3 totals 12 residues.

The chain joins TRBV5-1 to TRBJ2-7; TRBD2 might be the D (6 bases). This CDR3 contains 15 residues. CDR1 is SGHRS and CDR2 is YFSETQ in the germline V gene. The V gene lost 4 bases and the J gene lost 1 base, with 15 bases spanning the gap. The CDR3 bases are TGCGCCAGCAGCGATTACCCAGGGAGGTCCTACGAGCAGTACTTC. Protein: CASSDYPGRSYEQYF.

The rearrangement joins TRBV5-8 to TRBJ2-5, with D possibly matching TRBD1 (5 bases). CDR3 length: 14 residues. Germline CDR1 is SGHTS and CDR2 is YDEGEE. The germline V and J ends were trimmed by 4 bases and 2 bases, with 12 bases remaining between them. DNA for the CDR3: TGTGCCAGCAGCCCGACAGAATTTCAAGAGACCCAGTACTTC. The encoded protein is CASSPTEFQETQYF.